This T cell receptor (beta chain) was identified during a study of T cells in Graves' hyperthyroidism and ophthalmopathy. Background on the study: Peripheral blood was drawn at first diagnosis, prior to all treatment.

Study-wide points: In blood, most of the thyroid clonotypes expanded above 0.001 were also present.

Using RNA transcripts as the source, TCR beta CDR3 regions were amplified. First-round RT-PCR of the TCR CDR3 relied on the HTBI primer set. One entry per CDR3 protein, called by TCRdb with MiXCR from the multiplex PCR reads. The sample holds 620,000 or so distinct CDR3 sequences, roughly 15% seen once. This clonotype showed up many times. Antigen unknown. The sequencing sample was made of blood. The sequence was collected from a woman between 50 and 59 years old with Graves' ophthalmopathy.

The CDR3 is CSAQEDTQYF. CDR3 bases: TGCAGTGCCCAAGAGGATACGCAGTATTTT. V usage is TRBV20-1 and J usage is TRBJ2-3; D is unresolved. V lost 6 bases, J lost 6 bases, and 7 bases lay in between. Germline loops: CDR1 DFQATT, CDR2 SNEGSKA (reference sequence). The CDR3 loop spans 10 amino acids.